Below, one T cell receptor beta chain is given with its context. No antigen is known for it. Profiled with immunoSEQ multiplex PCR; TCRdb holds only in-frame clones, not every one. The sample records about 12,000 clones, 88% being singletons. V was cut by 0 bases and J by 5 bases, with 14 bases left in between. CDR3 size: 15 residues. CDR1 and CDR2 from the germline V gene are MNHEY and SMNVEV (reference sequence). The data are from a study of high-grade serous ovarian cancer treatment subgroups. The wider study: Each sample yielded on average around 7,000 unique TCR beta rearrangements from 13,000 or so reads. Findings and limits, study-wide: TCR clonal relatedness correlated positively with neoantigen level. Repertoire similarity ranged roughly 0.095 to 0.8 between tumors of one patient. Without spatial data, bulk sequencing limits insight into HGSC tumor diversity.

Tumor samples were taken before definitive surgery or chemotherapy. This TCR was sampled from a human donor with high-grade serous ovarian cancer. The chain uses TRBV27 and TRBJ2-7, with D tentatively TRBD1 (5 bases). Sequenced: tumor tissue. CDR3 residues: CASSLSFQGIHEQYF. The CDR3 coding sequence is TGTGCCAGCAGTTTATCGTTTCAGGGCATCCACGAGCAGTACTTC.